These T cell receptor beta chains were read from a single sample in a study of neoadjuvant anti-PD-1 for oral cavity cancer. The repertoire was sequenced with immunoSEQ multiplex PCR; TCRdb's copy has only in-frame clones and lacks some. The sample carries 15,000 or so clones, 50% to 65% recorded once. The source material was PBMCs, sampled before nivolumab (anti-PD-1) treatment. All receptors come from a person between 40 and 85 years old with oral cavity squamous cell carcinoma. CDR3s include the opening cysteine and the closing phenylalanine or tryptophan. The order of the fields is J gene, clone size, CDR3 length, D gene, V gene, CDR3 DNA, CDR3 protein. The D gene is left open where the match is weak. Some rows have no size entry. The others give once, few or many, or a class for an expanded clone.

J: TRBJ1-2; size: few; length: 14; D: .; V: TRBV27; DNA: TGTGCCAGCAGTAATTCTGGGGGAGGCTATGGCTACACCTTC; CDR3: CASSNSGGGYGYTF
J: TRBJ2-1; size: .; length: 15; D: .; V: TRBV2; DNA: TGTGCCAGCAGTCCCGGGACTCCAACCTACAATGAGCAGTTCTTC; CDR3: CASSPGTPTYNEQFF
J: TRBJ2-7; size: .; length: 15; D: TRBD2; V: TRBV7-2; DNA: TGTGCCAGCAGCTTCCTAGCGGGAGGGGCTTACGAGCAGTACTTC; CDR3: CASSFLAGGAYEQYF
J: TRBJ2-5; size: .; length: 14; D: .; V: TRBV5-1; DNA: TGCGCCAGCAGACCCCCAGGCCTTCAAGAGACCCAGTACTTC; CDR3: CASRPPGLQETQYF
J: TRBJ2-1; size: .; length: 13; D: TRBD2; V: TRBV29-1; DNA: TGCAGCGTTGTGGGGAGCGGGAAGAGTGAGCAGTTCTTC; CDR3: CSVVGSGKSEQFF
J: TRBJ1-2; size: few; length: 14; D: TRBD1; V: TRBV7-9; DNA: TGTGCCAGCAGCTCCGAGGGACAGAACTATGGCTACACCTTC; CDR3: CASSSEGQNYGYTF
J: TRBJ1-5; size: .; length: 15; D: .; V: TRBV6-5; DNA: TGTGCCAGCAGTTACTCGAGTACAGGCAATCAGCCCCAGCATTTT; CDR3: CASSYSSTGNQPQHF
J: TRBJ2-2; size: .; length: 12; D: .; V: TRBV9; DNA: TGTGCCAGCAGCGGGATTACCGGGGAGCTGTTTTTT; CDR3: CASSGITGELFF
J: TRBJ2-1; size: .; length: 15; D: .; V: TRBV11-3; DNA: TGTGCCAGCAGCTTAGCGGGGTACTCCTACAATGAGCAGTTCTTC; CDR3: CASSLAGYSYNEQFF
J: TRBJ2-7; size: .; length: 14; D: TRBD1; V: TRBV14; DNA: TGTGCCAGCAGTCGGACAGGATTAACCTACGAGCAGTACTTC; CDR3: CASSRTGLTYEQYF
J: TRBJ1-2; size: few; length: 14; D: TRBD1; V: TRBV5-1; DNA: TGCGCCAGCAGCTTGGGAGACAGGGGCGGTGGCTACACCTTC; CDR3: CASSLGDRGGGYTF
J: TRBJ2-1; size: .; length: 11; D: .; V: TRBV19; DNA: TGTGCCAGTAGCCACTACAATGAGCAGTTCTTC; CDR3: CASSHYNEQFF
J: TRBJ2-2; size: .; length: 14; D: .; V: TRBV6-1; DNA: TGTGCCAGCAGTGATGGTCCGGACACCGGGGAGCTGTTTTTT; CDR3: CASSDGPDTGELFF
J: TRBJ1-5; size: .; length: 14; D: TRBD1; V: TRBV6-1; DNA: TGTGCCAGCAAGATACCGGGACAGACTCAGCCCCAGCATTTT; CDR3: CASKIPGQTQPQHF
J: TRBJ2-5; size: once; length: 15; D: .; V: TRBV15; DNA: TGTGCCACCAGCAGAGATGTCGTAAGTGTGGAGACCCAGTACTTC; CDR3: CATSRDVVSVETQYF
J: TRBJ1-2; size: .; length: 13; D: .; V: TRBV27; DNA: TGTGCCAGCAGCGACCGGGACCTCTATGGCTACACCTTC; CDR3: CASSDRDLYGYTF
J: TRBJ2-1; size: .; length: 16; D: TRBD2; V: TRBV5-1; DNA: TGCGCCAGCAGCCAAGGACTAGCGGGAGTTGGCTATGAGCAGTTCTTC; CDR3: CASSQGLAGVGYEQFF
J: TRBJ2-7; size: .; length: 16; D: TRBD2; V: TRBV11-2; DNA: TGTGCCAGCAGCCTGGGACTAGCGGGAGGGGGCTACGAGCAGTACTTC; CDR3: CASSLGLAGGGYEQYF
J: TRBJ2-1; size: .; length: 17; D: TRBD2; V: TRBV4-1; DNA: TGCGCCAGCAGCCAAGGGCGGGGGACTAGCGATAAGACTGAGCAGTTCTTC; CDR3: CASSQGRGTSDKTEQFF
J: TRBJ1-4; size: few; length: 13; D: TRBD1; V: TRBV9; DNA: TGTGCCAGCAGCCGGGATGGACAGGGGAAACTGTTTTTT; CDR3: CASSRDGQGKLFF
J: TRBJ1-2; size: few; length: 12; D: .; V: TRBV19; DNA: TGTGCCAGTAGTCTAAGGGACTATGGCTACACCTTC; CDR3: CASSLRDYGYTF
J: TRBJ2-7; size: .; length: 12; D: .; V: TRBV6-5; DNA: TGTGCCAGCTCTACAGGCCCCTACGAGCAGTACTTC; CDR3: CASSTGPYEQYF
J: TRBJ2-2; size: .; length: 12; D: .; V: TRBV30; DNA: TGTGCCTGGACTCGGGACGGCGGGGAGCTGTTTTTT; CDR3: CAWTRDGGELFF
J: TRBJ1-4; size: .; length: 14; D: .; V: TRBV27; DNA: TGTGCCAGCAGGTCCGGGCAACAAAATGAAAAACTGTTTTTT; CDR3: CASRSGQQNEKLFF
J: TRBJ1-1; size: .; length: 15; D: .; V: TRBV30; DNA: TGTGCCTGGTCCGTAGGAGGGTTCCCCAGCACTGAAGCTTTCTTT; CDR3: CAWSVGGFPSTEAFF
J: TRBJ2-5; size: .; length: 15; D: .; V: TRBV15; DNA: TGTGCCACCAGCACTATTGGGACCCGCCAAGAGACCCAGTACTTC; CDR3: CATSTIGTRQETQYF
J: TRBJ1-5; size: few; length: 15; D: TRBD1; V: TRBV6-1; DNA: TGTGCCAGCGGGATCTCGCGACAGGGACGACAGCCCCAGCATTTT; CDR3: CASGISRQGRQPQHF
J: TRBJ2-5; size: .; length: 15; D: .; V: TRBV25-1; DNA: TGTGCCAGCAGTGCTTCGGACTTCTTCCAAGAGACCCAGTACTTC; CDR3: CASSASDFFQETQYF
J: TRBJ2-7; size: few; length: 13; D: .; V: TRBV19; DNA: TGTGCCAGTAGTACGACAGTCGAGGGCGAGCAGTACTTC; CDR3: CASSTTVEGEQYF
J: TRBJ1-3; size: .; length: 14; D: .; V: TRBV4-1; DNA: TGCGCCAGCAGCTCCGGACATTCTGGAAACACCATATATTTT; CDR3: CASSSGHSGNTIYF
J: TRBJ2-1; size: .; length: 12; D: .; V: TRBV28; DNA: TGTGCCAGCACGGTGATGGGGGATGAGCAGTTCTTC; CDR3: CASTVMGDEQFF
J: TRBJ2-7; size: once; length: 14; D: TRBD1; V: TRBV2; DNA: TGTGCCAGCAGTACCGGGACAGGGCCCTACGAGCAGTACTTC; CDR3: CASSTGTGPYEQYF
J: TRBJ1-4; size: .; length: 15; D: TRBD1; V: TRBV5-4; DNA: TGTGCCAGCAGCTCGGAAACAGGGGAGTTCGGAAAACTGTTTTTT; CDR3: CASSSETGEFGKLFF
J: TRBJ2-7; size: once; length: 12; D: .; V: TRBV6-1; DNA: TGTGCCAGCCTATCGGGGTCCTACGAGCAGTACTTC; CDR3: CASLSGSYEQYF
J: TRBJ2-5; size: .; length: 14; D: TRBD2; V: TRBV29-1; DNA: TGCAGCGCCGGGGGGGTAGCGGCTCAAGAGACCCAGTACTTC; CDR3: CSAGGVAAQETQYF
J: TRBJ2-1; size: .; length: 17; D: TRBD2; V: TRBV6-1; DNA: TGTGCCAGCAGTGAAGCGATGACTAGCGGCCTTTACAATGAGCAGTTCTTC; CDR3: CASSEAMTSGLYNEQFF
J: TRBJ1-2; size: .; length: 12; D: .; V: TRBV11-2; DNA: TGTGCCAGCAGTAAGGAGGGAGATGGCTACACCTTC; CDR3: CASSKEGDGYTF
J: TRBJ2-7; size: .; length: 13; D: .; V: TRBV13; DNA: TGTGCCAGCAGCTTATCACAGGGCTACGAGCAGTACTTC; CDR3: CASSLSQGYEQYF
J: TRBJ2-3; size: .; length: 15; D: TRBD2; V: TRBV10-1; DNA: TGCGCCAGCAGTGAGCGAACTAGCGGGACGGATACGCAGTATTTT; CDR3: CASSERTSGTDTQYF
J: TRBJ2-2; size: .; length: 14; D: TRBD1; V: TRBV7-9; DNA: TGTGCCAGCAGCTGGGACAGGGGGGCCGGGGAGCTGTTTTTT; CDR3: CASSWDRGAGELFF
J: TRBJ1-5; size: .; length: 18; D: TRBD1; V: TRBV7-8; DNA: TGTGCCAGCAGCGAATCGCCCGGGACAGGGGCCCTCAATCAGCCCCAGCATTTT; CDR3: CASSESPGTGALNQPQHF
J: TRBJ1-5; size: few; length: 16; D: .; V: TRBV2; DNA: TGTGCCAGCAGTGAAGCCGGGCAGGGCTATGGACAGCCCCAGCATTTT; CDR3: CASSEAGQGYGQPQHF
J: TRBJ2-1; size: .; length: 15; D: .; V: TRBV6-1; DNA: TGTGCCAGCAGTGAACGGAGCGTCATTCACAATGAGCAGTTCTTC; CDR3: CASSERSVIHNEQFF
J: TRBJ1-2; size: .; length: 13; D: .; V: TRBV7-9; DNA: TGTGCCAGCAGCTTAGGACCGGAGCTGGGCTACACCTTC; CDR3: CASSLGPELGYTF
J: TRBJ2-7; size: .; length: 14; D: TRBD2; V: TRBV29-1; DNA: TGCAGCGCGACGGGACTAGCGGGAACCTACGAGCAGTACTTC; CDR3: CSATGLAGTYEQYF